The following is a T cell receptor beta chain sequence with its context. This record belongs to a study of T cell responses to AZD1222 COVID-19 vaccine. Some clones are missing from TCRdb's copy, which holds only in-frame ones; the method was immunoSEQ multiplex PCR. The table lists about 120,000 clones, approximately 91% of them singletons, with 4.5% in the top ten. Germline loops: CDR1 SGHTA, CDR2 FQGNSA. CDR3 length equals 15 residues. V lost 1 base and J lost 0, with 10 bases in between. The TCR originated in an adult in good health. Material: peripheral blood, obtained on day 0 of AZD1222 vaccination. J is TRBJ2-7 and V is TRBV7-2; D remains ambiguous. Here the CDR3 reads CASSLVRQTSYEQYF. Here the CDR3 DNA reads TGTGCCAGCAGCTTAGTCAGGCAGACCTCCTACGAGCAGTACTTC.